Each of the 26 T cell receptor beta chains below was sequenced from the same sample in a study of T cells in localized non-small cell lung cancer (dated by TCRdb to 2018 to 2021). Libraries were prepared through the immunoSEQ multiplex PCR assay. TCRdb took over this immuneACCESS table, retaining in-frame rearrangements with V and J assigned. Such tables are incomplete; in checked studies, under half of the missing clones stem from an unresolved V gene, and the remainder is unexplained. The sample includes about 40,000 clones, with about 76% observed a single time. The top ten constitute around 7.5% of the sample. Source: peripheral blood mononuclear cells, taken before any cancer treatment. The source is a male donor at least 60 years old with stage II lung adenocarcinoma.

J is TRBJ1-1 and V is TRBV7-9; 8 positions agree with TRBD1. From germline, CDR1 is SEHNR and CDR2 FQNEAQ (reference sequence). CDR3 length: 11 amino acids. J lost 6 bases, V lost 8 bases, and 2 bases had no gene match. CDR3 loop: CASDRGPEAFF. The CDR3 DNA is TGTGCCAGCGACAGGGGACCTGAAGCTTTCTTT.

The V gene is TRBV6-4, the J gene TRBJ1-2; D call uncertain. CDR1 MRHNA and CDR2 SNTAGT come from the germline V gene. Trimming left V 2 bases short and J 7 bases short, with 11 bases between. This CDR3 contains 13 residues. CDR3 protein: CASSDPSEGGYTF. Here the CDR3 DNA reads TGTGCCAGCAGTGACCCCTCGGAGGGTGGCTACACCTTC.

V is TRBV25-1 and J is TRBJ2-3; D is perhaps TRBD2 (6 bases). Trimming removed 6 bases at V and 14 bases at J, with 12 bases between. Per germline, CDR1 MGHDK and CDR2 SYGVNS. This CDR3 spans 10 amino acids. CDR3 DNA: TGTGCCAGCAGCCTTGGGGACTGGTATTTT. Amino acid sequence: CASSLGDWYF.

The genes are TRBV28 and TRBJ1-4; D call uncertain. Trimming cost V 7 bases and J 8 bases, with 11 bases left between them. The length of the CDR3 is 12 residues. Germline CDR1 reads MDHEN; CDR2 reads SYDVKM. In DNA, the CDR3 is TGTGCCAGCACCACTAAGAAAGAAAAACTGTTTTTT. Translation: CASTTKKEKLFF.

V and J are TRBV11-1 and TRBJ1-6; D not resolved. The V gene lost 0 bases and the J gene lost 9 bases, with 6 bases spanning the gap. The CDR3 is made up of 13 amino acids. CDR1 and CDR2 (germline): SGHAT, FQDESV (reference sequence). The CDR3 DNA reads as TGTGCCAGCAGCTTAGCGGCGGGTTCACCCCTCCACTTT. Residues: CASSLAAGSPLHF.

The chain recombines TRBV4-1 with TRBJ1-2; D is unclear. The V gene's germline CDR1 is MGHRA and CDR2 YSYEKL. V lost 1 base to trimming and J lost 3 bases, with 15 bases between them. The CDR3 runs to 16 residues. The CDR3 loop reads CASSQGEPGRDYGYTF. The CDR3 DNA is TGCGCCAGCAGCCAAGGGGAGCCAGGCCGTGACTATGGCTACACCTTC.

The rearrangement uses TRBV18 and TRBJ2-1; no clear D. Germline loops: CDR1 KGHSH, CDR2 LQKENI. Trimming left V 6 bases short and J 9 bases short, with 15 bases between. The CDR3 totals 13 residues. CDR3 region: CASSPNEGSEQFF. CDR3 sequence (DNA): TGTGCCAGCTCTCCTAATGAAGGCAGTGAGCAGTTCTTC.

This rearrangement joins TRBV7-9 to TRBJ1-1; D is uncertain. Trimming removed 5 bases at V and 4 bases at J, with 8 bases between. Germline-derived CDR1 and CDR2 are SEHNR and FQNEAQ (reference sequence). The CDR3 runs to 12 residues. The CDR3 protein is CASSLGATEAFF. In DNA form, the CDR3 reads TGTGCCAGCAGCCTCGGAGCCACTGAAGCTTTCTTT.

The chain couples TRBV30 to TRBJ1-6; D gene ambiguous. Trimming pared 2 bases from V and 10 bases from J, leaving 6 bases between. Germline V gene lookup returns CDR1 GTSNPN and CDR2 SVGIG (reference sequence). The CDR3 consists of 11 residues. CDR3 region: CAWSKDSPLHF. CDR3 coding DNA: TGTGCCTGGAGTAAGGACTCACCCCTCCACTTT.

The rearrangement links TRBV19 to TRBJ2-7, with D possibly called TRBD1 or TRBD2 (5 bases each). Germline V gives CDR1 LNHDA, CDR2 SQIVND (reference sequence). The CDR3 sequence is 11 residues long. Trimming removed 8 bases at V and 13 bases at J, with 18 bases between. Here the CDR3 reads CASRDGQRNYF. In DNA form, the CDR3 reads TGTGCCAGTCGGGACGGCCAAAGGAATTACTTC.

This clone is medium-sized (0.01 to 0.1%) within its sample. The V gene is TRBV4-1, the J gene TRBJ2-1, with D possibly matching TRBD2 (5 bases). The CDR3 is 14 amino acids. With 2 bases removed from V and 5 bases from J, the gap between germline ends came to 10 bases. Germline V gene sequence: CDR1 MGHRA, CDR2 YSYEKL. CDR3 nucleotides: TGCGCCAGCAGCCAATTAACTAGTAACAATGAGCAGTTCTTC. Residues: CASSQLTSNNEQFF.

This chain links TRBV5-6 with TRBJ1-1; D unclear. Germline V gene data show CDR1 as SGHDT and CDR2 as YYEEEE. Trimming removed 4 bases at V and 1 base at J, with 8 bases between. The CDR3 totals 13 residues. The CDR3 DNA reads TGTGCCAGCAGCGCGACCTGGAACACTGAAGCTTTCTTT. Protein product: CASSATWNTEAFF.

The CDR3 DNA sequence: TGTGCCAGCAGTTTATTAGCCGGACTAAGGGAAACTGAAGCTTTCTTT. Translating gives CASSLLAGLRETEAFF. This sequence joins TRBV28 and TRBJ1-1; no definite D call. This CDR3 has 16 amino acids. Trimming removed 1 base at V and 5 bases at J, with 17 bases between. Germline V gives CDR1 MDHEN, CDR2 SYDVKM.

This clone appeared a single time. The chain combines TRBV27 with TRBJ1-5; 7 bases agree with TRBD1. CDR3 length: 14 residues. Germline CDR1 MNHEY, CDR2 SMNVEV (reference sequence). The V segment lost 8 bases and the J segment 4 bases; nucleotides outside the gene matches: 8. CDR3 amino acids: CASRRGQLNQPQHF. CDR3 nucleotides: TGTGCCAGCCGGCGGGGACAGCTAAATCAGCCCCAGCATTTT.

The chain couples TRBV5-1 to TRBJ1-1; 7 positions match TRBD1. Looked up from germline, CDR1 is SGHRS and CDR2 is YFSETQ. V lost 4 bases to trimming and J lost 7 bases; unmatched junction nucleotides: 7. This CDR3 region has 13 residues. This CDR3 is CASSLRQGYEAFF. In DNA form, the CDR3 reads TGCGCCAGCAGCCTTCGACAGGGTTATGAAGCTTTCTTT.

The CDR3 is CASLDRVYNEQFF. DNA of the CDR3: TGTGCCAGCTTGGACAGGGTATACAATGAGCAGTTCTTC. V and J are TRBV6-5 and TRBJ2-1, with 8 bases that match TRBD1. Germline CDR1 MNHEY, CDR2 SVGAGI. V lost 8 bases to trimming and J lost 4 bases; unmatched junction nucleotides: 4. The CDR3 is 13 amino acids.

The chain carries TRBV6-1 and TRBJ2-2; unclear D gene. Trimming took 4 bases from V and 0 from J, leaving 9 bases between them. The CDR3 extends over 15 amino acids. Germline CDR1 MNHNS, CDR2 SASEGT. The CDR3 is CASSVRRSNTGELFF. The CDR3 DNA sequence: TGTGCCAGCAGTGTTCGGCGATCGAACACCGGGGAGCTGTTTTTT.

This clone was seen a single time. The chain is built from TRBV4-2 and TRBJ2-7; D may match TRBD1 or TRBD2 (6 bases each). Germline V gene lookup returns CDR1 LGHNA and CDR2 YNFKEQ. Trimming left V 1 base short and J 5 bases short, with 18 bases between. The CDR3 is made up of 16 amino acids. CDR3 residues: CASSQVGGLIVDEQYF. CDR3 sequence (DNA): TGTGCCAGCAGCCAAGTAGGGGGGTTAATTGTCGACGAGCAGTACTTC.

The rearrangement uses TRBV18 and TRBJ2-2, with unresolved D. The V gene lost 3 bases and the J gene lost 7 bases, with 3 bases spanning the gap. This CDR3 spans 11 amino acids. Germline CDR1 reads KGHSH; CDR2 reads LQKENI. DNA of the CDR3: TGTGCCAGCTCACCGGTCGGGGAGCTGTTTTTT. This gives the protein CASSPVGELFF. Supplemented by reference TRBV18 and TRBJ2-2, the full variable domain reads NAGVMQNPRHLVRRRGQEARLRCSPMKGHSHVYWYRQLPEEGLKFMVYLQKENIIDESGMPKERFSAEFPKEGPSILRIQQVVRGDSAAYFCASSPVGELFFGEGSRLTVL.

V is TRBV5-8 and J is TRBJ2-3; D is unresolved. The CDR3 is made up of 14 amino acids. V shed 7 bases and J shed 5 bases, with 17 bases lying between them. The germline gives CDR1 SGHTS, CDR2 YDEGEE. CDR3 nucleotides: TGTGCCAGCGGGCTCGGAAACTGGGGAGATACGCAGTATTTT. It specifies CASGLGNWGDTQYF.

V and J are TRBV6-1 and TRBJ1-4, with D unresolved. V was cut by 6 bases and J by 0 bases, with 5 bases left in between. Germline V gene sequence: CDR1 MNHNS, CDR2 SASEGT. The CDR3 runs 13 residues. The CDR3: CASSGATNEKLFF. Here the CDR3 DNA reads TGTGCCAGCAGCGGTGCAACTAATGAAAAACTGTTTTTT.

The rearrangement links TRBV6-1 to TRBJ2-7; D gene ambiguous. CDR1 MNHNS and CDR2 SASEGT come from the germline V gene. The CDR3 runs to 13 residues. V shed 4 bases and J shed 3 bases, with 10 bases lying between them. This CDR3 is CASSGQSYYEQYF. CDR3 in DNA: TGTGCCAGCAGTGGGCAGAGCTACTACGAGCAGTACTTC.

The chain employs TRBV14 and TRBJ1-2; 9 bases fit TRBD1. The CDR3 loop spans 14 amino acids. The V gene's germline CDR1 is SGHDN and CDR2 FVKESK. The V and J ends lost 4 bases and 5 bases, in that order; junction bases with no gene match: 5. CDR3 DNA: TGTGCCAGCAGCCTCTTACAGGGGGCTTATGGCTACACCTTC. This codes for CASSLLQGAYGYTF.

CDR3 sequence: CASRTGTNTGELFF. CDR3 coding DNA: TGTGCCAGCAGGACTGGAACGAACACCGGGGAGCTGTTTTTT. This chain links TRBV6-5 with TRBJ2-2; no reliable D call. In germline, CDR1 is MNHEY, CDR2 SVGAGI. V was clipped by 6 bases and J by 0 bases, with 8 bases between them. The CDR3 is 14 residues long.

This chain joins TRBV18 and TRBJ2-2; 7 bases are shared with TRBD1. The V and J ends lost 2 bases and 5 bases, in that order; junction bases with no gene match: 8. The CDR3 consists of 16 residues. The germline gives CDR1 KGHSH, CDR2 LQKENI. The CDR3 DNA sequence: TGTGCCAGCTCACCAACACAGGGGAAGGGGACCGGGGAGCTGTTTTTT. This encodes CASSPTQGKGTGELFF.

CDR3 in DNA: TGTGCCAGCAGCTTAACGGGATCAACGTTGTATGAGCAGTTCTTC. It translates to CASSLTGSTLYEQFF. The genes are TRBV7-3 and TRBJ2-1, with D hard to call. The CDR3 has 15 amino acids. The germline V gene encodes CDR1 SGHTA and CDR2 FQGTGA. V was cut by 0 bases and J by 8 bases, with 14 bases left in between.